This entry lists 23 T cell receptor beta chains sequenced from one sample in a study of blood T cell repertoires in COVID-19. Using immunoSEQ multiplex PCR, the repertoire was profiled, and TCRdb retains in-frame clones only, with some absent. The sample comprises 100,000 or so clones, 92% of which are singletons, and over 5.5% rests with the top ten. The specimen was peripheral blood. Receptors were obtained from a man in his fifties with active COVID-19.

The chain recombines TRBV5-1 with TRBJ2-5; weak D call: TRBD2 (6 bases). Per germline, CDR1 SGHRS and CDR2 YFSETQ. The CDR3 consists of 14 residues. V was trimmed by 5 bases and J by 4 bases, leaving 15 bases between them. The CDR3 here is CASSWDSPPETQYF. The DNA for the CDR3 is TGCGCCAGCAGTTGGGACTCCCCCCCAGAGACCCAGTACTTC.

The chain is built from TRBV5-6 and TRBJ1-1, with unresolved D. The CDR3 runs 11 residues. CDR1 and CDR2 from the germline V gene are SGHDT and YYEEEE. V lost 2 bases and J 4 bases, leaving 3 bases between the germline ends. The CDR3 spells CASSFRTEAFF. Written as DNA, the CDR3 is TGTGCCAGCAGCTTCCGCACTGAAGCTTTCTTT.

The genes are TRBV7-9 and TRBJ2-1, with TRBD2 matching 8 bases. Germline values: CDR1 SEHNR, CDR2 FQNEAQ (reference sequence). CDR3 size: 14 residues. V lost 5 bases and J lost 3; bases outside the gene matches: 3. As DNA, the CDR3 is TGTGCCAGCAGCGGTAGCGGGGACTACAATGAGCAGTTCTTC. Translated, it gives CASSGSGDYNEQFF.

The rearrangement links TRBV6-5 to TRBJ1-5; 10 positions agree with TRBD1. CDR1 MNHEY and CDR2 SVGAGI come from the germline V gene. Trimming removed 10 bases from V and 5 bases from J; junction bases left unmatched: 5. The length of the CDR3 is 13 residues. CDR3 in amino acids: CAIWDRGHQPQHF. DNA of the CDR3: TGTGCCATCTGGGACAGGGGACATCAGCCCCAGCATTTT.

The rearrangement joins TRBV18 to TRBJ1-5, with TRBD1 as a possible D gene (6 bases). CDR1 is KGHSH and CDR2 is LQKENI in the germline V gene. The CDR3 sequence is 15 residues long. The V end was cut by 2 bases, the J end by 4 bases, with 12 bases between. CDR3 amino acids: CASSPSRGDNQPQHF. In DNA, the CDR3 is TGTGCCAGCTCACCAAGCAGGGGCGATAATCAGCCCCAGCATTTT.

This clone was observed once. No DNA is shown, since the ends of the CDR3 on it are uncertain; the CDR3 is the one TCRdb lists. The chain couples TRBV5-1 to TRBJ2-4; the DNA was not compared with TRBD1, the D call given in the table. Germline CDR1 is SGHRS and CDR2 is YFSETQ. The CDR3 comprises 16 residues, both ends counted. The CDR3 sequence: CASSFGQGATKNIQYF.

V is TRBV5-6 and J is TRBJ2-1; 12 bases are shared with TRBD2. Germline V CDR1 and CDR2: SGHDT, YYEEEE. Germline trimming cut 2 bases from V and 6 bases from J; bases unmatched to any gene: 3. The CDR3 is made up of 15 amino acids. This chain's CDR3 is CASSFTSGRINEQFF. CDR3 bases: TGTGCCAGCAGCTTTACTAGCGGGAGGATCAATGAGCAGTTCTTC.

V and J are TRBV4-2 and TRBJ1-4, with a weak D call TRBD1 (6 bases). Trimming stripped 0 bases from V and 11 bases from J, with 25 bases between. This CDR3 contains 18 residues. Looked up from germline, CDR1 is LGHNA and CDR2 is YNFKEQ. The CDR3 DNA follows: TGTGCCAGCAGCCAAGATATCGCCGCGGGGGCGTTAAGGAGGAAACTGTTTTTT. It yields the protein CASSQDIAAGALRRKLFF.

The V and J genes are TRBV18 and TRBJ2-7; TRBD1 matches 8 bases. The CDR3 contains 15 residues. The V and J ends lost 3 bases and 7 bases, in that order; junction bases with no gene match: 11. Germline values: CDR1 KGHSH, CDR2 LQKENI. The DNA of the CDR3 is TGTGCCAGCTCACCCCGTGGACAGGGTACGGGAGAGCAGTACTTC. It codes for CASSPRGQGTGEQYF.

This chain connects TRBV5-1 to TRBJ1-1; D is perhaps TRBD1 (5 bases). The CDR3 loop spans 15 amino acids. Trimming cost V 1 base and J 3 bases, with 13 bases left between them. Germline V CDR1 and CDR2: SGHRS, YFSETQ. CDR3 nucleotides: TGCGCCAGCAGCTTGTCGGGGGGGAGCGACACTGAAGCTTTCTTT. This encodes CASSLSGGSDTEAFF.

The chain links TRBV11-2 to TRBJ2-7, with a possible D match to TRBD1 (6 bases). The V gene lost 5 bases and the J gene lost 3 bases, with 17 bases spanning the gap. The germline V gene has CDR1 SGHAT and CDR2 FQNNGV. The CDR3 runs to 15 residues. CDR3 coding DNA: TGTGCCAGCAGCCCTCTAGGACCAGGGGTCTACGAGCAGTACTTC. Its translation is CASSPLGPGVYEQYF.

The V gene is TRBV5-1, the J gene TRBJ2-1; 12 nucleotides align to TRBD2. The junction had 4 bases not matched to a gene; V was cut back by 2 bases and J by 4 bases. Germline CDR1 reads SGHRS; CDR2 reads YFSETQ. The CDR3 contains 16 residues. The CDR3 spells CASSFTSGGLYNEQFF. The CDR3 DNA sequence: TGCGCCAGCAGCTTCACTAGCGGGGGGTTATACAATGAGCAGTTCTTC.

This clone was seen only once. This sequence joins TRBV20-1 and TRBJ1-6; D unclear. Between the trimmed V and J ends, which lost 4 bases and 14 bases, there was a span of 12 bases. The germline V gene has CDR1 DFQATT and CDR2 SNEGSKA (reference sequence). This CDR3 region has 11 residues. The DNA of the CDR3 is TGCAGTGCTACGATCCTAGCGGCCCTCCACTTT. It codes for CSATILAALHF.

This chain connects TRBV3-1 (or the pseudogene TRBV3-2) to TRBJ2-2, with a tentative D call TRBD2 (5 bases). The germline gives CDR1 LGHDT, CDR2 YNNKEL (reference sequence). The CDR3 is 14 residues long. V lost 8 bases and J 2 bases, leaving 12 bases between the germline ends. CDR3 coding DNA: TGTGCCAGCCAGCGGCTAGTCAACACCGGGGAGCTGTTTTTT. Translation gives CASQRLVNTGELFF.

The rearrangement joins TRBV3-1 (or the pseudogene TRBV3-2) to TRBJ2-5; 7 bases match TRBD1. V shed 1 base, J shed 5 bases, and the junction held 4 bases outside the gene matches. Germline V lookup: CDR1 LGHDT, CDR2 YNNKEL (reference sequence). The length of the CDR3 is 14 residues. This chain's CDR3 is CASSQVRQGETQYF. Here the CDR3 DNA reads TGTGCCAGCAGCCAAGTCCGACAGGGCGAGACCCAGTACTTC.

This chain links TRBV24-1 with TRBJ2-5; TRBD1 matches at 9 bases. Germline-derived CDR1 and CDR2 are KGHDR and SFDVKD. The junction had 9 bases not matched to a gene; V was cut back by 4 bases and J by 4 bases. This CDR3 has 16 amino acids. The CDR3 region has the DNA TGTGCCACCAGTGACCCGGGACAGGGAGGGCGAGAGACCCAGTACTTC. Amino acids: CATSDPGQGGRETQYF.

This clone was seen just once. The chain employs TRBV10-2 and TRBJ2-7; TRBD2 agrees at 8 bases. This CDR3 region has 14 residues. Unmatched junction bases numbered 4, after V lost 6 bases and J lost 0 bases. Germline-derived CDR1 and CDR2 are WSHSY and SAAADI. In DNA, the CDR3 is TGCGCCAGCAGCCTAAGCGGGAGCTCCTACGAGCAGTACTTC. Protein: CASSLSGSSYEQYF.

The genes are TRBV6-5 and TRBJ2-3; D perhaps matches TRBD2 (5 bases). Germline CDR1 is MNHEY and CDR2 is SVGAGI. With 2 bases removed from V and 6 bases from J, the gap between germline ends came to 15 bases. This CDR3 has 15 amino acids. CDR3 residues: CASSYQASRADTQYF. The CDR3 DNA reads TGTGCCAGCAGTTACCAAGCGTCGCGGGCGGATACGCAGTATTTT.

The chain has TRBV28 and TRBJ1-1; the D is unclear. The ends were cut back, 6 bases at V and 9 bases at J, with 17 bases in the middle. In germline, CDR1 is MDHEN, CDR2 SYDVKM. This CDR3 contains 13 residues. The CDR3 DNA reads TGTGCCAGCAGCCCCATAGCCGGAGCTCAAGCTTTCTTT. Encoded protein: CASSPIAGAQAFF.

The chain employs TRBV28 and TRBJ2-4; no reliable D call. The CDR3 sequence is 15 residues long. CDR1 is MDHEN and CDR2 is SYDVKM in the germline V gene. V lost 7 bases, J lost 3 bases, and 16 bases lay in between. CDR3 sequence: CASKTRLADKNIQYF. The CDR3 DNA sequence: TGTGCCAGCAAAACGAGGCTCGCAGACAAAAACATTCAGTACTTC.

The CDR3, as DNA: TGTGCCAGCAGCCCGTCCCGAAACACCATATATTTT. Encoded protein: CASSPSRNTIYF. The V and J genes are TRBV11-2 and TRBJ1-3; no firm D call. The CDR3 is 12 amino acids. V dropped 5 bases and J dropped 5 bases, with 7 bases sitting between them. Germline V gene data show CDR1 as SGHAT and CDR2 as FQNNGV.

The chain couples TRBV7-3 to TRBJ2-5; 8 bases line up with TRBD2. There are 14 residues in the CDR3. Germline assignment: CDR1 SGHTA and CDR2 FQGTGA. V dropped 4 bases and J dropped 5; count of bases not matched to a gene: 6. The CDR3 reads CASSSRGGTETQYF. The CDR3, as DNA: TGTGCCAGCAGCTCCCGGGGGGGTACGGAGACCCAGTACTTC.

V usage is TRBV27 and J usage is TRBJ2-5; D possibly corresponds to TRBD2 (5 bases). Germline CDR1 and CDR2: MNHEY and SMNVEV (reference sequence). Deletions cut 5 bases from V and 5 bases from J, with 15 bases between. CDR3 length: 14 residues. The CDR3 nucleotides read TGTGCCAGCAGTCCTCTTGTAAGGGAGGAGACCCAGTACTTC. Protein sequence: CASSPLVREETQYF.